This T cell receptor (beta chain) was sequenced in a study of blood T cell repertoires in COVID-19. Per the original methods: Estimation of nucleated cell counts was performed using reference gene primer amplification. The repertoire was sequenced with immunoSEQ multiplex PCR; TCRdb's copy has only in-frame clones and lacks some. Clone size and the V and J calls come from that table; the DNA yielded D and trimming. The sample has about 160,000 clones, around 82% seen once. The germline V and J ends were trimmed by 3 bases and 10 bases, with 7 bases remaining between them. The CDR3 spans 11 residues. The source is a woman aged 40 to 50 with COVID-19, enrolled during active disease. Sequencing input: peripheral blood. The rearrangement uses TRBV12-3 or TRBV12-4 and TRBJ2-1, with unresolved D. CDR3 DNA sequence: TGTGCCAGCAGTTTTCAGGTAGAGCAGTTCTTC. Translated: CASSFQVEQFF.